Listed below are T cell receptor beta chains from one sample, sequenced in a study of blood T cell repertoires in COVID-19. TCRdb's copy holds only in-frame clones and misses some; the assay was immunoSEQ multiplex PCR. The table records around 250,000 clones, roughly 80% of them present only once. Specimen: PBMCs or T cells enriched from blood (not recorded which). The source of these receptors is a man aged 40-49 years who had been exposed to COVID-19. The CDR3 runs from the conserved cysteine through the conserved F or W. The D gene is left open where the match is weak. Only some rows state a clone size, as once, few, many or a class for expanded clones.

cdr3_length: 15
clone_size: .
j_call: TRBJ1-5
v_call: TRBV19
d_call: .
cdr3_nt: TGTGCCAGTAGTATCGGAGGGTCGGGTGATCAGCCCCAGCATTTT
cdr3_aa: CASSIGGSGDQPQHF

cdr3_length: 14
clone_size: .
j_call: TRBJ1-4
v_call: TRBV10-1
d_call: TRBD1
cdr3_nt: TGCGCCAGCAGAGTCACAGGGGGGGATGAAAAACTGTTTTTT
cdr3_aa: CASRVTGGDEKLFF

cdr3_length: 13
clone_size: .
j_call: TRBJ2-5
v_call: TRBV30
d_call: .
cdr3_nt: TGTGCAGGGGTGCTACAGCGGGTGGAGACCCAGTACTTC
cdr3_aa: CAGVLQRVETQYF

cdr3_length: 14
clone_size: once
j_call: TRBJ2-1
v_call: TRBV9
d_call: .
cdr3_nt: TGTGCCAGCAGCGTAGGTCTAACGGGCAATGAGCAGTTCTTC
cdr3_aa: CASSVGLTGNEQFF

cdr3_length: 10
clone_size: .
j_call: TRBJ2-7
v_call: TRBV30
d_call: .
cdr3_nt: TGTGCCTGGGGCAACTACGAGCAGTACTTC
cdr3_aa: CAWGNYEQYF

cdr3_length: 12
clone_size: .
j_call: TRBJ2-1
v_call: TRBV7-8
d_call: .
cdr3_nt: TGTGCCAGCAGCTTAGATCGTGAGAAACAGTTCTTC
cdr3_aa: CASSLDREKQFF

cdr3_length: 17
clone_size: .
j_call: TRBJ2-7
v_call: TRBV5-1
d_call: .
cdr3_nt: TGCGCCAGCAGCTTGGTGGGGGGAGGATCAAGTTCCTACGAGCAGTACTTC
cdr3_aa: CASSLVGGGSSSYEQYF

cdr3_length: 13
clone_size: .
j_call: TRBJ1-5
v_call: TRBV30
d_call: TRBD1
cdr3_nt: TGTGCCTTCCGGACAGGGATTTTTCAGCCCCAGCATTTT
cdr3_aa: CAFRTGIFQPQHF

cdr3_length: 17
clone_size: .
j_call: TRBJ2-5
v_call: TRBV4-1
d_call: TRBD2
cdr3_nt: TGCGCCAGCAGCCAAGAGGAAAGCGGGGGGGGCCAAGAGACCCAGTACTTC
cdr3_aa: CASSQEESGGGQETQYF

cdr3_length: 13
clone_size: .
j_call: TRBJ2-5
v_call: TRBV2
d_call: .
cdr3_nt: TGTGCCAGCATTCCCGACAGAATGGAGACCCAGTACTTC
cdr3_aa: CASIPDRMETQYF

cdr3_length: 13
clone_size: .
j_call: TRBJ2-7
v_call: TRBV2
d_call: .
cdr3_nt: TGTGCCAGCGGGCTTTCTCAGGGTTACGAGCAGTACTTC
cdr3_aa: CASGLSQGYEQYF

cdr3_length: 12
clone_size: .
j_call: TRBJ2-7
v_call: TRBV18
d_call: .
cdr3_nt: TGTGCCAGCTCGACACCGGCGTTCGAGCAGTACTTC
cdr3_aa: CASSTPAFEQYF

cdr3_length: 15
clone_size: .
j_call: TRBJ1-2
v_call: TRBV4-1
d_call: .
cdr3_nt: TGCGCCAGCAGCCAAGTTCAGGATGTTAGCTATGGCTACACCTTC
cdr3_aa: CASSQVQDVSYGYTF

cdr3_length: 15
clone_size: .
j_call: TRBJ2-7
v_call: TRBV11-2
d_call: TRBD2
cdr3_nt: TGTGCCAGCAGCTTAGTGACACTAGCGGGCTCCGAGCAGTACTTC
cdr3_aa: CASSLVTLAGSEQYF

cdr3_length: 19
clone_size: .
j_call: TRBJ2-7
v_call: TRBV6-1
d_call: TRBD2
cdr3_nt: TGTGCCAGCAGTGAAGCGCGGACTAGCGGGAGCTCGTACTCCTACGAGCAGTACTTC
cdr3_aa: CASSEARTSGSSYSYEQYF

cdr3_length: 16
clone_size: .
j_call: TRBJ2-2
v_call: TRBV4-2
d_call: TRBD2
cdr3_nt: TGTGCCAGCAGCCAGGAGACTAGCGGGTACACCGGGGAGCTGTTTTTT
cdr3_aa: CASSQETSGYTGELFF

cdr3_length: 15
clone_size: .
j_call: TRBJ2-3
v_call: TRBV7-9
d_call: TRBD2
cdr3_nt: TGTGCCAGCAAACTAGCGGGAGGGCTCACAGATACGCAGTATTTT
cdr3_aa: CASKLAGGLTDTQYF

cdr3_length: 12
clone_size: .
j_call: TRBJ2-1
v_call: TRBV2
d_call: .
cdr3_nt: TGTGCCAGCACCACGAGGGCCAATGAGCAGTTCTTC
cdr3_aa: CASTTRANEQFF

cdr3_length: 13
clone_size: .
j_call: TRBJ1-5
v_call: TRBV27
d_call: .
cdr3_nt: TGTGCCAGCAGTTTCCAGGGCAATCAGCCCCAGCATTTT
cdr3_aa: CASSFQGNQPQHF

cdr3_length: 17
clone_size: .
j_call: TRBJ2-1
v_call: TRBV11-2
d_call: TRBD2
cdr3_nt: TGTGCCAGCAGCTTAGATCAGGCTAGCGGGATATACAATGAGCAGTTCTTC
cdr3_aa: CASSLDQASGIYNEQFF

cdr3_length: 17
clone_size: .
j_call: TRBJ2-3
v_call: TRBV11-3
d_call: .
cdr3_nt: TGTGCCAGCAGCTTAGAAAGCCGAAGGACAGCCACAGATACGCAGTATTTT
cdr3_aa: CASSLESRRTATDTQYF

cdr3_length: 14
clone_size: .
j_call: TRBJ1-2
v_call: TRBV5-6
d_call: .
cdr3_nt: TGTGCCAGCAGCCCGACAGACAGGAACTATGGCTACACCTTC
cdr3_aa: CASSPTDRNYGYTF

cdr3_length: 13
clone_size: .
j_call: TRBJ1-2
v_call: TRBV12-3/TRBV12-4
d_call: .
cdr3_nt: TGTGCCAGCAGCGCCGGACAGATACATGGCTACACCTTC
cdr3_aa: CASSAGQIHGYTF

cdr3_length: 12
clone_size: .
j_call: TRBJ1-2
v_call: TRBV29-1
d_call: .
cdr3_nt: TGCAGCGTTGGGGGTCAGGGAAATGGCTACACCTTC
cdr3_aa: CSVGGQGNGYTF

cdr3_length: 15
clone_size: .
j_call: TRBJ1-3
v_call: TRBV6-5
d_call: .
cdr3_nt: TGTGCCAGCAGTTATTCCCACGGCTCTGGAAACACCATATATTTT
cdr3_aa: CASSYSHGSGNTIYF

cdr3_length: 15
clone_size: .
j_call: TRBJ2-5
v_call: TRBV27
d_call: .
cdr3_nt: TGTGCCAGCAGCTCTCGTGGACTTGCATTGGAGACCCAGTACTTC
cdr3_aa: CASSSRGLALETQYF

cdr3_length: 15
clone_size: .
j_call: TRBJ1-2
v_call: TRBV27
d_call: TRBD1
cdr3_nt: TGTGCCAGCAGTTTGGGACAGGGGGCTACCTATGGCTACACCTTC
cdr3_aa: CASSLGQGATYGYTF

cdr3_length: 15
clone_size: .
j_call: TRBJ2-7
v_call: TRBV7-6
d_call: TRBD2
cdr3_nt: TGTGCCAGCAGCGCGACTAGCGGGAGTTTCAACGAGCAGTACTTC
cdr3_aa: CASSATSGSFNEQYF

cdr3_length: 16
clone_size: once
j_call: TRBJ2-3
v_call: TRBV19
d_call: .
cdr3_nt: TGTGCCAGTAGTAGAAACCTAGCAGAAAGCACAGATACGCAGTATTTT
cdr3_aa: CASSRNLAESTDTQYF

cdr3_length: 17
clone_size: .
j_call: TRBJ2-7
v_call: TRBV7-8
d_call: .
cdr3_nt: TGTGCCAGCAGCTTATCGATGGCGAGAATAATTGGGGGGGAGCAGTACTTC
cdr3_aa: CASSLSMARIIGGEQYF

cdr3_length: 15
clone_size: .
j_call: TRBJ2-2
v_call: TRBV5-6
d_call: TRBD2
cdr3_nt: TGTGCCAGCAGCTCCATCCGGGCTAGCGGCGGGGAGCTGTTTTTT
cdr3_aa: CASSSIRASGGELFF

cdr3_length: 14
clone_size: .
j_call: TRBJ1-2
v_call: TRBV7-2
d_call: .
cdr3_nt: TGTGCCAGCAGCTTAAGTAGGACAGCTTATGGCTACACCTTC
cdr3_aa: CASSLSRTAYGYTF

cdr3_length: 13
clone_size: .
j_call: TRBJ1-1
v_call: TRBV7-8
d_call: .
cdr3_nt: TGTGCCAGCAGCCTCCAGTTGGACACTGAAGCTTTCTTT
cdr3_aa: CASSLQLDTEAFF

cdr3_length: 12
clone_size: .
j_call: TRBJ2-3
v_call: TRBV5-1
d_call: TRBD1
cdr3_nt: TGCGCCAGCAGCGTAGGACAGGGTGCGCAGTATTTT
cdr3_aa: CASSVGQGAQYF

cdr3_length: 12
clone_size: .
j_call: TRBJ2-3
v_call: TRBV12-3/TRBV12-4
d_call: .
cdr3_nt: TGTGCCAGCAGTACGGGAGCAGATACGCAGTATTTT
cdr3_aa: CASSTGADTQYF

cdr3_length: 12
clone_size: .
j_call: TRBJ1-1
v_call: TRBV28
d_call: .
cdr3_nt: TGTGCCAGCAGCTCCGGTTCGACTGAAGCTTTCTTT
cdr3_aa: CASSSGSTEAFF

cdr3_length: 19
clone_size: .
j_call: TRBJ1-5
v_call: TRBV18
d_call: TRBD1
cdr3_nt: TGTGCCAGCTCACCGCGACCCGGGACAGGAGGAGATAGCAATCAGCCCCAGCATTTT
cdr3_aa: CASSPRPGTGGDSNQPQHF

cdr3_length: 13
clone_size: .
j_call: TRBJ2-2
v_call: TRBV11-2
d_call: .
cdr3_nt: TGTGCCAGCAATAATGTGAACACCGGGGAGCTGTTTTTT
cdr3_aa: CASNNVNTGELFF

cdr3_length: 15
clone_size: .
j_call: TRBJ2-1
v_call: TRBV7-9
d_call: .
cdr3_nt: TGTGCCAGCAGCTCCCTGGTTATTGCAGGGGATGAGCAGTTCTTC
cdr3_aa: CASSSLVIAGDEQFF

cdr3_length: 17
clone_size: few
j_call: TRBJ2-1
v_call: TRBV18
d_call: .
cdr3_nt: TGTGCCAGCTCACCCAGACAGGAGGCCTCCCATTGGAATGAGCAGTTCTTC
cdr3_aa: CASSPRQEASHWNEQFF

cdr3_length: 15
clone_size: few
j_call: TRBJ2-5
v_call: TRBV2
d_call: TRBD2
cdr3_nt: TGTGCCAGCAACGCCCTAGCGGGAGGTGGGGAGACCCAGTACTTC
cdr3_aa: CASNALAGGGETQYF

cdr3_length: 15
clone_size: .
j_call: TRBJ1-2
v_call: TRBV7-3
d_call: .
cdr3_nt: TGTGCCAGCAGCTTACTACTCGCTAGAGGTTATGGCTACACCTTC
cdr3_aa: CASSLLLARGYGYTF

cdr3_length: 14
clone_size: once
j_call: TRBJ1-3
v_call: TRBV6-1
d_call: .
cdr3_nt: TGTGCCAGCAGTGAAAAGAGCTCTGGAAACACCATATATTTT
cdr3_aa: CASSEKSSGNTIYF

cdr3_length: 15
clone_size: .
j_call: TRBJ2-3
v_call: TRBV7-3
d_call: .
cdr3_nt: TGTGCCAGCAGCTTACAGGGGGGCCTCACAGATACGCAGTATTTT
cdr3_aa: CASSLQGGLTDTQYF

cdr3_length: 16
clone_size: .
j_call: TRBJ2-2
v_call: TRBV4-1
d_call: .
cdr3_nt: TGCGCCAGCAGCCAAGATGCGGGGACTGACACCGGGGAGCTGTTTTTT
cdr3_aa: CASSQDAGTDTGELFF

cdr3_length: 14
clone_size: .
j_call: TRBJ2-1
v_call: TRBV4-2
d_call: TRBD2
cdr3_nt: TGTGCCAGCAGCCAGGGGGGGTTATGGGTTGAGCAGTTCTTC
cdr3_aa: CASSQGGLWVEQFF

cdr3_length: 15
clone_size: .
j_call: TRBJ2-1
v_call: TRBV6-5
d_call: .
cdr3_nt: TGTGCCAGCAGTTACGCGGGAAGACCCTACAATGAGCAGTTCTTC
cdr3_aa: CASSYAGRPYNEQFF

cdr3_length: 12
clone_size: .
j_call: TRBJ2-5
v_call: TRBV29-1
d_call: TRBD1
cdr3_nt: TGCAGCGTTAAGACAGGGCGGGAGACCCAGTACTTC
cdr3_aa: CSVKTGRETQYF

cdr3_length: 15
clone_size: .
j_call: TRBJ2-7
v_call: TRBV30
d_call: TRBD2
cdr3_nt: TGTGCCTGGGATAACAAGGGACTAGCGGGAGGCAAGCAGTACTTC
cdr3_aa: CAWDNKGLAGGKQYF

cdr3_length: 16
clone_size: .
j_call: TRBJ2-7
v_call: TRBV5-4
d_call: TRBD1
cdr3_nt: TGTGCCAGCAGCCCAGCCCGGGACAGAAGGACCTACGAGCAGTACTTC
cdr3_aa: CASSPARDRRTYEQYF

cdr3_length: 16
clone_size: .
j_call: TRBJ1-5
v_call: TRBV7-2
d_call: TRBD1
cdr3_nt: TGTGCCAGCAGCTTAGCGAGTTTGTCAGGGGGTCAGCCCCAGCATTTT
cdr3_aa: CASSLASLSGGQPQHF

cdr3_length: 13
clone_size: .
j_call: TRBJ2-5
v_call: TRBV2
d_call: TRBD1
cdr3_nt: TGTGCCAGCAGCCAGGGACAGGGGGAGACCCAGTACTTC
cdr3_aa: CASSQGQGETQYF

cdr3_length: 15
clone_size: .
j_call: TRBJ2-5
v_call: TRBV28
d_call: TRBD1
cdr3_nt: TGTGCCAGCAGTTATGGGACAGGGGGCACGGAGACCCAGTACTTC
cdr3_aa: CASSYGTGGTETQYF